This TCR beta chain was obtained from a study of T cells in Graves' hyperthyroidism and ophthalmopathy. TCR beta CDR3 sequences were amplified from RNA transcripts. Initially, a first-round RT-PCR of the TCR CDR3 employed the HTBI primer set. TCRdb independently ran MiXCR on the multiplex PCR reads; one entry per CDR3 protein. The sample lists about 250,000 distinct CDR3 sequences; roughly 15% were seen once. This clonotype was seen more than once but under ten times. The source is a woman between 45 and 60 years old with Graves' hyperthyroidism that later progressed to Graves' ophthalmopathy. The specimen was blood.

This chain's CDR3 is CASSLTGTVNTQYF. The CDR3 nucleotides read TGTGCCAGCAGTTTAACGGGAACAGTTAATACGCAGTATTTT. The chain links TRBV27 to TRBJ2-3; D perhaps matches TRBD2 (5 bases). V gave up 2 bases and J gave up 7 bases, with 13 bases separating them. The CDR3 length is 14 residues. The germline V gene encodes CDR1 MNHEY and CDR2 SMNVEV (reference sequence).